The present entry profiles one T cell receptor beta chain with its context. What it binds is not known. TCRdb keeps only in-frame clones here, not all; method: immunoSEQ multiplex PCR. The table lists about 110,000 clones, 85% to 95% of them singletons. The source of the sample is a study of T cell responses to AZD1222 COVID-19 vaccine. Study-level background: Pooling was applied to second doses at about 4 or about 12 weeks.

The CDR3 runs to 14 residues. V gave up 4 bases and J gave up 4 bases; unmatched junction bases: 5. Germline CDR1 reads LGHDT; CDR2 reads YNNKEL (reference sequence). Overall study results and limits: Clonal diversity was possibly underestimated, and the donors were mostly white British, with more females. Samples come after the peak T cell response, not at day 14. With dominance at 160-218 and 743-854, vaccine-associated CD4 TCRs spanned spike.

The sequences come from peripheral blood, collected on day 0 of AZD1222 vaccination. The chain joins TRBV3-1 (or the pseudogene TRBV3-2) to TRBJ1-1, with 8 bases matching TRBD1. This receptor was obtained from an adult in good health. The CDR3 nucleotides read TGTGCCAGCAGCCTTTGGACAGGGCGCACTGAAGCTTTCTTT. Its translation is CASSLWTGRTEAFF.